This T cell receptor (beta chain) was captured by sequencing in a study of blood T cell repertoires in COVID-19. For the study at large: T cells, B-cell-depleted T cells, or PBMCs supplied cDNA or gDNA.

V was clipped by 3 bases and J by 1 base, with 9 bases between them. CDR3 length: 14 amino acids. Germline V CDR1 and CDR2: MDHEN, SYDVKM. Generated by immunoSEQ multiplex PCR, the TCRdb table keeps only in-frame clones and is missing some. The sample records 250,000 to 350,000 clones, more than 75% being singletons. The chain employs TRBV28 and TRBJ1-2, with D perhaps matching TRBD1 (5 bases). The sequencing input was PBMCs or T cells enriched from blood (not recorded which). The origin of this receptor is a woman aged 55-69 years in a cohort exposed to, infected with or recovered from COVID-19 (not recorded which). The DNA for the CDR3 is TGTGCCAGCAGTTTGCCAGGGCTTAACTATGGCTACACCTTC. Encoded protein: CASSLPGLNYGYTF.